The subject of this entry is one T cell receptor (beta chain). The source of the sample is a study of blood T cell repertoires in COVID-19. Here immunoSEQ multiplex PCR was the method, and the copy in TCRdb shows in-frame clones only, minus some. Among 230,000 or so clones listed, 89% were seen once. Germline V gene lookup returns CDR1 SGHRS and CDR2 YFSETQ. CDR3 length: 16 residues. Trimming stripped 6 bases from V and 0 bases from J, with 13 bases between. Sequencing was done on a sample of peripheral blood. This rearrangement joins TRBV5-1 to TRBJ2-6; tentative D call: TRBD2 (6 bases). The sequence was collected from a woman aged 40 to 49 who had recovered from COVID-19. In nucleotides, the CDR3 is TGCGCCAGCACTTTAGACGGGAGCTCTGGGGCCAACGTCCTGACTTTC. It translates to CASTLDGSSGANVLTF.